This entry features one TCR beta chain sequence. The antigen is not known. The data were taken from a study of T cell responses to AZD1222 COVID-19 vaccine. Study background: Second-dose recipients at about 4 or about 12 weeks were treated as one pooled group. General observations from the study: Of the AZD1222 recipients, only 5 or 6 were seropositive at baseline. Two doses of AZD1222 preceded a rise in Spike-specific TCR breadth and depth. The sample set comprised mostly white British donors with more females, and clonal diversity was possibly underestimated.

Sequencing was performed with immunoSEQ multiplex PCR; in TCRdb, only in-frame clones are kept and a portion is missing. The sample consists of 95,000 to 110,000 clones, around nine tenths of them appearing once. V shed 0 bases and J shed 5 bases, with 14 bases lying between them. CDR3 length: 16 amino acids. The germline CDR1 and CDR2 sequences are MNHEY and SVGEGT. Material: peripheral blood, obtained on day 0 of AZD1222 vaccination. This chain uses TRBV6-2 or TRBV6-3 with TRBJ1-5; D call uncertain. The TCR sequence derives from an adult in good health. The CDR3 nucleotides are TGTGCCAGCAGTTACTCAAAATCGCCAGGAGATCAGCCCCAGCATTTT. This encodes CASSYSKSPGDQPQHF.